One T cell receptor (beta chain) is described in this entry. Its target is unknown. Sequenced by immunoSEQ multiplex PCR; TCRdb stores in-frame clones only, minus some. The sample carries around 2.5 million clones, more than 85% recorded once. These data come from a study of shared clonotypes between healthy human individuals. Study conclusions and caveats: In contrast to clonotypes shared by all four donors, non-shared clonotypes had lower generation probabilities.

Germline loops: CDR1 MDHEN, CDR2 SYDVKM. V was clipped by 7 bases and J by 9 bases, with 10 bases between them. There are 11 residues in the CDR3. This chain links TRBV28 with TRBJ2-1; possibly TRBD2 for D (5 bases). The source material was naive CD4+ T cells from PBMCs. The subset is: CD45RA+ positively selected. The sequence was collected from a man younger than 35 in good health. Some clones in this sample may be carry-over from other donors' samples. The DNA of the CDR3 is TGTGCCAGCAAGAGGGAGTTTGAGCAGTTCTTC. It encodes CASKREFEQFF.